The rows below give T cell receptor beta chains drawn from one sample of a study of T cell responses to AZD1222 COVID-19 vaccine. Assay used: immunoSEQ multiplex PCR; TCRdb lists only in-frame clones, some missing. The table includes 130,000 to 150,000 clones, 93% detected once. This material consisted of peripheral blood, taken after recovery from COVID-19. The receptors were sampled from an adult who had recovered from COVID-19. CDR3s include the opening cysteine and the closing phenylalanine or tryptophan. Each record gives: clone size, D gene, V gene, J gene, CDR3 length, CDR3 protein, CDR3 DNA. A D gene is named only where the DNA matches it firmly. Clone sizes are given selectively: once, few, many, or a class where the clone is expanded.

>NA|TRBD1|TRBV10-3|TRBJ2-7|15
CAISSPGQGQNEQYF
TGTGCCATCAGTTCACCGGGACAGGGTCAGAACGAGCAGTACTTC
>NA|TRBD1|TRBV6-4|TRBJ2-2|14
CASRGTGDTGELFF
TGTGCCAGCAGGGGGACAGGGGACACCGGGGAGCTGTTTTTT
>NA|TRBD1|TRBV11-3|TRBJ2-3|15
CASSARTGGADTQYF
TGTGCCAGCAGCGCCCGGACAGGGGGCGCAGATACGCAGTATTTT
>NA|TRBD1|TRBV7-2|TRBJ1-2|14
CASSSQGARIGYTF
TGTGCCAGCAGTTCCCAGGGGGCTCGTATCGGCTACACCTTC
>NA|TRBD2|TRBV2|TRBJ2-1|15
CASSENVAGWNEQFF
TGTGCCAGCAGTGAGAACGTAGCGGGATGGAATGAGCAGTTCTTC
>NA|TRBD1|TRBV9|TRBJ1-3|15
CASSVDGNRGNTIYF
TGTGCCAGCAGCGTAGATGGGAACAGGGGGAACACCATATATTTT
>NA|NA|TRBV28|TRBJ1-4|11
CASSLREKLFF
TGTGCCAGCAGTTTGCGGGAAAAACTGTTTTTT
>few|TRBD2|TRBV29-1|TRBJ2-5|18
CSVVGTSDPPFEQETQYF
TGCAGCGTTGTTGGGACTAGCGACCCCCCTTTTGAGCAAGAGACCCAGTACTTC
>NA|NA|TRBV10-1|TRBJ2-3|17
CASSESRTLYPTDTQYF
TGCGCCAGCAGTGAGTCAAGGACACTCTATCCCACAGATACGCAGTATTTT
>NA|TRBD2|TRBV5-6|TRBJ2-7|18
CASSPWTSGRVLGYEQYF
TGTGCCAGCAGCCCCTGGACTAGCGGGAGGGTCTTGGGCTACGAGCAGTACTTC
>NA|NA|TRBV18|TRBJ1-1|13
CASSPLGYTEAFF
TGTGCCAGCTCACCATTGGGGTATACTGAAGCTTTCTTT
>NA|TRBD1|TRBV15|TRBJ2-7|15
CATSARTGALREQYF
TGTGCCACCAGCGCAAGGACAGGGGCCTTACGCGAGCAGTACTTC
>NA|NA|TRBV19|TRBJ1-5|15
CASSDHIGVGQPQHF
TGTGCCAGTAGTGACCACATAGGGGTGGGCCAGCCCCAGCATTTT
>NA|NA|TRBV28|TRBJ1-5|17
CASSLPLVGVSNQPQHF
TGTGCCAGCAGTTTACCCCTGGTCGGGGTTAGCAATCAGCCCCAGCATTTT
>NA|NA|TRBV5-1|TRBJ2-5|15
CASSLGQPGTETQYF
TGCGCCAGCAGCCTTGGGCAACCAGGTACGGAGACCCAGTACTTC
>NA|NA|TRBV5-4|TRBJ2-7|13
CASSLGKVHEQYF
TGTGCCAGCAGCTTGGGCAAGGTCCACGAGCAGTACTTC
>NA|NA|TRBV5-6|TRBJ1-2|16
CASSLLGVGGTGGYTF
TGTGCCAGCAGCTTGCTCGGAGTTGGGGGAACAGGAGGCTACACCTTC
>NA|TRBD1|TRBV10-1|TRBJ2-1|15
CASSGGGTGRDEQFF
TGCGCCAGCAGTGGGGGCGGGACAGGAAGGGATGAGCAGTTCTTC
>NA|NA|TRBV18|TRBJ1-4|15
CASSPLPGTNEKLFF
TGTGCCAGCTCACCACTTCCTGGAACTAATGAAAAACTGTTTTTT
>NA|TRBD1|TRBV29-1|TRBJ1-3|13
CSAGQDSGNTIYF
TGCAGCGCCGGACAGGACTCTGGAAACACCATATATTTT
>once|NA|TRBV4-1|TRBJ1-5|15
CASSLQVLRNQPQHF
TGCGCCAGCAGCCTTCAGGTGTTACGCAATCAGCCCCAGCATTTT
>NA|NA|TRBV2|TRBJ2-4|12
CASRPGGIIQYF
TGTGCCAGCAGACCAGGGGGGATCATTCAGTACTTC
>NA|NA|TRBV10-3|TRBJ2-7|13
CAISALPGDEQYF
TGTGCCATCAGTGCTCTCCCGGGAGACGAGCAGTACTTC
>NA|TRBD1|TRBV7-9|TRBJ1-2|14
CASSGTGERYGYTF
TGTGCCAGCAGCGGTACAGGGGAGCGGTATGGCTACACCTTC
>NA|TRBD1|TRBV4-1|TRBJ1-2|16
CASSQVETGGRYGYTF
TGCGCCAGCAGCCAGGTAGAAACAGGGGGACGGTATGGCTACACCTTC
>NA|NA|TRBV5-1|TRBJ2-3|14
CASSSETGPDTQYF
TGCGCCAGCAGCTCCGAAACAGGGCCAGATACGCAGTATTTT
>NA|TRBD2|TRBV3-1/TRBV3-2|TRBJ2-3|15
CASSQVSGRPDTQYF
TGTGCCAGCAGCCAAGTTAGCGGGAGGCCAGATACGCAGTATTTT
>once|NA|TRBV5-6|TRBJ1-5|15
CASSLGAGANQPQHF
TGTGCCAGCAGCTTGGGGGCAGGGGCCAATCAGCCCCAGCATTTT
>NA|NA|TRBV12-3/TRBV12-4|TRBJ1-4|11
CASSLGEKLFF
TGTGCCAGCAGTTTAGGTGAAAAACTGTTTTTT
>once|TRBD2|TRBV9|TRBJ2-1|14
CASSAPGLANEQFF
TGTGCCAGCAGCGCACCGGGACTAGCAAATGAGCAGTTCTTC
>NA|NA|TRBV30|TRBJ2-3|15
CAWSNTRSHTDTQYF
TGTGCCTGGAGTAATACTAGGAGTCACACAGATACGCAGTATTTT
>NA|NA|TRBV6-1|TRBJ2-3|15
CASREGGGRRDTQYF
TGTGCCAGCAGAGAAGGGGGCGGGAGACGGGATACGCAGTATTTT
>NA|NA|TRBV7-4|TRBJ2-7|18
CASSLIPALNSPTYEQYF
TGTGCCAGCAGCTTAATCCCAGCCCTGAATTCCCCCACCTACGAGCAGTACTTC
>NA|NA|TRBV4-1|TRBJ2-5|14
CASSQEGEGETQYF
TGCGCCAGCAGCCAAGAAGGCGAGGGGGAGACCCAGTACTTC
>NA|NA|TRBV5-4|TRBJ2-3|16
CASSLSASALTDTQYF
TGTGCCAGCAGCTTGTCGGCTAGCGCGCTCACAGATACGCAGTATTTT
>NA|TRBD1|TRBV4-1|TRBJ2-7|19
CASSQDLGQGVTFHYEQYF
TGCGCCAGCAGCCAAGATTTAGGACAGGGGGTCACTTTCCACTACGAGCAGTACTTC
>NA|TRBD2|TRBV9|TRBJ2-1|13
CASRSGSKDEQFF
TGTGCCAGCCGTAGCGGGAGCAAAGATGAGCAGTTCTTC
>NA|TRBD1|TRBV28|TRBJ2-7|13
CASSPGGPYEQYF
TGTGCCAGCAGTCCAGGGGGTCCATACGAGCAGTACTTC
>NA|TRBD1|TRBV15|TRBJ1-5|13
CATRGTDNQPQHF
TGTGCCACCAGAGGGACAGACAATCAGCCCCAGCATTTT
>NA|NA|TRBV5-1|TRBJ2-7|12
CASSLDLAKQYF
TGCGCCAGCAGCTTGGATCTCGCGAAGCAGTACTTC
>NA|NA|TRBV30|TRBJ1-1|17
CAWSTGQTTPLNTEAFF
TGTGCCTGGAGTACCGGACAGACTACTCCGTTGAACACTGAAGCTTTCTTT
>NA|TRBD2|TRBV29-1|TRBJ2-3|14
CSVTRLARTDTQYF
TGCAGCGTGACTCGACTAGCCCGAACAGATACGCAGTATTTT
>NA|NA|TRBV18|TRBJ1-2|11
CAIGTNYGYTF
TGTGCCATTGGGACTAACTATGGCTACACCTTC
>once|NA|TRBV6-5|TRBJ1-1|12
CASSRGGSEAFF
TGTGCCAGCAGTCGCGGGGGGAGTGAAGCTTTCTTT
>NA|TRBD1|TRBV2|TRBJ1-4|16
CASSLIMRDRSEKLFF
TGTGCCAGCAGTCTAATTATGAGGGACAGAAGTGAAAAACTGTTTTTT
>NA|TRBD1|TRBV9|TRBJ1-1|14
CASSVGDRGTEAFF
TGTGCCAGCAGCGTAGGGGACAGGGGGACTGAAGCTTTCTTT
>NA|TRBD2|TRBV28|TRBJ2-2|15
CASISGDLNTGELFF
TGTGCCAGCATTAGCGGGGATCTGAACACCGGGGAGCTGTTTTTT
>NA|NA|TRBV19|TRBJ2-7|13
CAKLGSGPYEQYF
TGTGCGAAACTCGGTAGCGGCCCCTACGAGCAGTACTTC
>NA|NA|TRBV5-1|TRBJ2-1|13
CASSRDGYNEQFF
TGCGCCAGCAGCAGGGACGGGTACAATGAGCAGTTCTTC
>NA|TRBD2|TRBV29-1|TRBJ2-2|15
CSVEELAGDAGELFF
TGCAGCGTTGAAGAACTAGCGGGAGATGCCGGGGAGCTGTTTTTT
>NA|TRBD1|TRBV7-9|TRBJ2-2|14
CASSRTGGTGELFF
TGTGCCAGCAGCCGTACAGGGGGCACCGGGGAGCTGTTTTTT
>NA|TRBD2|TRBV18|TRBJ2-7|17
CASSPPGFAGGPDEQYF
TGTGCCAGCTCACCACCGGGTTTTGCGGGAGGGCCCGACGAGCAGTACTTC
>NA|NA|TRBV7-6|TRBJ2-6|18
CASSRQQGAFAGANVLTF
TGTGCCAGCAGCCGCCAACAGGGCGCGTTTGCTGGGGCCAACGTCCTGACTTTC
>NA|NA|TRBV2|TRBJ1-5|15
CASSGEVNSNQPQHF
TGTGCCAGCAGTGGCGAGGTCAATAGCAATCAGCCCCAGCATTTT